Below are 13 T cell receptor beta chains sequenced from a single sample in a study of PD-1 blockade in classical Hodgkin lymphoma. Time point noted: cycle 4 day 1 (C4D1), after more than five weeks of nivolumab. Each patient relapsed following autologous stem cell transplantation, and prior brentuximab vedotin exposure differed. Generated by immunoSEQ multiplex PCR, the TCRdb table keeps only in-frame clones and is missing some. The sample lists under 130,000 clones, around 90% occurring once. This sample comprised peripheral blood mononuclear cells (PBMCs), obtained before the fourth cycle of nivolumab. The receptors stem from a human donor with classical Hodgkin lymphoma.

This rearrangement joins TRBV29-1 to TRBJ2-3; no clear D. The CDR3 runs to 10 residues. The V end was cut by 5 bases, the J end by 3 bases, with 3 bases between. CDR1 and CDR2 (germline): SQVTM, ANQGSEA. Here the CDR3 DNA reads TGCAGCGTTAGTACAGATACGCAGTATTTT. As protein: CSVSTDTQYF.

The chain joins TRBV7-9 to TRBJ2-5; D is undetermined. V was cut by 1 base and J by 5 bases, with 17 bases left in between. Germline V gives CDR1 SEHNR, CDR2 FQNEAQ (reference sequence). The CDR3 consists of 16 residues. The CDR3 loop is CASSLGGPLLAETQYF. The CDR3 region has the DNA TGTGCCAGCAGCTTAGGTGGTCCTTTACTTGCGGAGACCCAGTACTTC.

The chain employs TRBV27 and TRBJ2-3, with 10 bases that match TRBD2. The germline V gene has CDR1 MNHEY and CDR2 SMNVEV (reference sequence). The V gene end was trimmed by 7 bases and the J gene end by 1 base; junction bases not matched to a gene: 2. This CDR3 region has 14 residues. The CDR3 region is CASTGTSGTDTQYF. CDR3 bases: TGTGCCAGCACCGGGACTAGCGGCACAGATACGCAGTATTTT.

This clone was picked up one time. V is TRBV10-1 and J is TRBJ2-1, with D perhaps matching TRBD2 (6 bases). V was cut by 2 bases and J by 5 bases, with 13 bases left in between. Per germline, CDR1 WNHNN and CDR2 SYGVQD (reference sequence). The CDR3 runs 15 residues. In DNA, the CDR3 is TGCGCCAGCAGTGAGCCGGGACTTGCACACAATGAGCAGTTCTTC. Translation gives CASSEPGLAHNEQFF.

The chain combines TRBV5-1 with TRBJ1-2, with a weak D call TRBD1 (5 bases). The CDR3 length is 13 residues. Trimming removed 3 bases at V and 8 bases at J, with 14 bases between. The germline gives CDR1 SGHRS, CDR2 YFSETQ. The CDR3: CASSSGTPWGYTF. DNA of the CDR3: TGCGCCAGCAGCTCCGGGACGCCGTGGGGCTACACCTTC.

The chain links TRBV30 to TRBJ2-6, with 10 bases fitting TRBD1. The CDR3 contains 16 residues. V dropped 3 bases and J dropped 3; count of bases not matched to a gene: 5. The germline V gene encodes CDR1 GTSNPN and CDR2 SVGIG (reference sequence). The CDR3 reads CAWRRTGGGGANVLTF. The CDR3 DNA follows: TGTGCCTGGAGGCGGACAGGGGGAGGTGGGGCCAACGTCCTGACTTTC.

The rearrangement joins TRBV27 to TRBJ2-2; 14 bases fit TRBD2. The CDR3 spans 20 residues. After removal of 4 bases from V and 6 bases from J, the junction contained 16 bases not matched to a gene. CDR1 MNHEY and CDR2 SMNVEV come from the germline V gene (reference sequence). CDR3 bases: TGTGCCAGCAGTTCCCTTCGACTAGCGGGAGGGCCATTTGGCTCCGGGGAGCTGTTTTTT. Encoded protein: CASSSLRLAGGPFGSGELFF.

This clone has just one count. The J gene is TRBJ2-2, the V gene TRBV14, with TRBD1 matching 7 bases. Germline CDR1 is SGHDN and CDR2 is FVKESK. This CDR3 is built from 16 residues. V shed 4 bases and J 0 bases; nucleotides not matched to a gene: 5. The CDR3 sequence: CASSPYTGANTGELFF. The CDR3 DNA is TGTGCCAGCAGCCCATACACAGGGGCGAACACCGGGGAGCTGTTTTTT.

The chain employs TRBV7-9 and TRBJ2-1, with 10 bases lining up with TRBD1. CDR3 length: 15 residues. Germline CDR1 and CDR2: SEHNR and FQNEAQ (reference sequence). The junction had 5 bases not matched to a gene; V was cut back by 7 bases and J by 2 bases. CDR3 coding DNA: TGTGCCAGCAAATCCGACAGGGGGCCCTACAATGAGCAGTTCTTC. This sequence encodes CASKSDRGPYNEQFF.

V gene TRBV28 combines with J gene TRBJ2-7; D unclear. The ends were cut back, 3 bases at V and 6 bases at J, with 12 bases in the middle. The CDR3 spans 13 residues. Per the germline V gene, CDR1 is MDHEN and CDR2 is SYDVKM. The CDR3 nucleotides read TGTGCCAGCAGTTTCGGACCTAGGAGCGAGCAGTACTTC. It is translated as CASSFGPRSEQYF.

Points on this clone: A read error may account for a junction end that differs from germline. The rearrangement links TRBV18 to TRBJ1-3, with D hard to call. Germline CDR1 is KGHSH and CDR2 is LQKENI. The CDR3 extends over 15 amino acids. The CDR3 is CASSPIASSGNTIYF. The CDR3 nucleotides are TGTGCCAGTTCACCCATTGCGTCCTCTGGAAACACCATATATTTT.

The gene calls are TRBV4-2 and TRBJ2-1, with D perhaps TRBD2 (5 bases). The CDR3 loop spans 16 amino acids. Germline V gives CDR1 LGHNA, CDR2 YNFKEQ. Trimming pared 2 bases from V and 4 bases from J, leaving 15 bases between. The CDR3 region has the DNA TGTGCCAGCAGCCAAAAGGGAGCCCGGAGTTACAATGAGCAGTTCTTC. It translates to CASSQKGARSYNEQFF.

V usage is TRBV15 and J usage is TRBJ2-7, with D possibly called TRBD1 or TRBD2 (5 bases each). CDR3 length equals 14 residues. Trimming stripped 3 bases from V and 2 bases from J, with 11 bases between. Germline CDR1 reads LNHNV; CDR2 reads YYDKDF (reference sequence). The CDR3 loop is CATSRDGATYEQYF. The CDR3, as DNA: TGTGCCACCAGCAGGGACGGGGCGACCTACGAGCAGTACTTC. The whole variable domain, remainder taken from reference TRBV15 and TRBJ2-7, is DAMVIQNPRYQVTQFGKPVTLSCSQTLNHNVMYWYQQKSSQAPKLLFHYYDKDFNNEADTPDNFQSRRPNTSFCFLDIRSPGLGDTAMYLCATSRDGATYEQYFGPGTRLTVT.